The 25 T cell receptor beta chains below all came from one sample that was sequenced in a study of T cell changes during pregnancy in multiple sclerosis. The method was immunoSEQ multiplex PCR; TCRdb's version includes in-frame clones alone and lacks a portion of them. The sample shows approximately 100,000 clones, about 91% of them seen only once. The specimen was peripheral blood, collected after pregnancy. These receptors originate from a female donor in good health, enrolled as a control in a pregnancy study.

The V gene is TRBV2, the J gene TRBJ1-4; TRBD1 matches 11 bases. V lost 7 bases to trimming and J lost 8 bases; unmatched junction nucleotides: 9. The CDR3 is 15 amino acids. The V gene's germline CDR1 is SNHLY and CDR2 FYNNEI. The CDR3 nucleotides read TGTGCCAGCATTGTAACCGGGACAGGGGGAGAAAAACTGTTTTTT. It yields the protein CASIVTGTGGEKLFF.

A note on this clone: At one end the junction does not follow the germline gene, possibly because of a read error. Written as DNA, the CDR3 is TGTGCCAGCAGCCAAGCCGAAGGACTAGCGGTCAACTTC. This gives the protein CASSQAEGLAVNF. This rearrangement joins TRBV7-2 to TRBJ2-4; TRBD2 matches 10 bases. Germline CDR1 and CDR2: SGHTA and FQGNSA. The CDR3 is 13 amino acids.

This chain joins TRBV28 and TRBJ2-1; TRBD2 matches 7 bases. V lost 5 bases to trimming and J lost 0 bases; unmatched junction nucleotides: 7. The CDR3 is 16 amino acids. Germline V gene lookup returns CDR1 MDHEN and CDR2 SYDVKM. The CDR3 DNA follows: TGTGCCAGCAGTGGAGGGAGGGGAAGCTCCTACAATGAGCAGTTCTTC. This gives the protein CASSGGRGSSYNEQFF.

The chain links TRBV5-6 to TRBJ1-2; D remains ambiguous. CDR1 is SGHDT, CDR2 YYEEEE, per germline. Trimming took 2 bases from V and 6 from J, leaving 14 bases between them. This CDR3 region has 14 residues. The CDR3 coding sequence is TGTGCCAGCAGCTTCTTTTTCGGAGGCCATGGCTACACCTTC. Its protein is CASSFFFGGHGYTF. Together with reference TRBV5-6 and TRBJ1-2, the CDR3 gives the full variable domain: DAGVTQSPTHLIKTRGQQVTLRCSPKSGHDTVSWYQQALGQGPQFIFQYYEEEERQRGNFPDRFSGHQFPNYSSELNVNALLLGDSALYLCASSFFFGGHGYTFGSGTRLTVV.

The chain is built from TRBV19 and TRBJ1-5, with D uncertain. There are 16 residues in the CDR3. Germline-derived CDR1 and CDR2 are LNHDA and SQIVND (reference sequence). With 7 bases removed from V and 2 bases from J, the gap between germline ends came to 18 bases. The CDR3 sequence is CASNGLLRHGNQPQHF. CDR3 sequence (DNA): TGTGCCAGTAATGGGTTGTTAAGACATGGCAATCAGCCCCAGCATTTT.

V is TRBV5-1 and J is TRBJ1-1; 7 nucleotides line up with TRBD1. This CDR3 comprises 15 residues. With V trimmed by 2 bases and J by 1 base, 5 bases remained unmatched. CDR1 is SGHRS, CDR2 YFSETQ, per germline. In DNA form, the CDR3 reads TGCGCCAGCAGCTTTACAGGGGATCCGAACACTGAAGCTTTCTTT. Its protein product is CASSFTGDPNTEAFF.

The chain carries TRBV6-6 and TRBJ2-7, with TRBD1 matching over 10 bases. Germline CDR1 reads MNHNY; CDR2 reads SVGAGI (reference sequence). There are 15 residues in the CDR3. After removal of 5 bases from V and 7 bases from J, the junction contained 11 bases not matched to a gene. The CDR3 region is CASSPPTGGLSEQYF. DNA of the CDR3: TGTGCCAGCAGTCCGCCGACAGGGGGCCTTTCGGAGCAGTACTTC.

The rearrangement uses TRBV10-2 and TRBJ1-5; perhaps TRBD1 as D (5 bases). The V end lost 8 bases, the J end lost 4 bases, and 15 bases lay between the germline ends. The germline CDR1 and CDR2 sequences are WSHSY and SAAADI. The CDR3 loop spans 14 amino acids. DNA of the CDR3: TGCGCCAGCGATTCAGGGTCGAGTAATCAGCCCCAGCATTTT. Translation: CASDSGSSNQPQHF.

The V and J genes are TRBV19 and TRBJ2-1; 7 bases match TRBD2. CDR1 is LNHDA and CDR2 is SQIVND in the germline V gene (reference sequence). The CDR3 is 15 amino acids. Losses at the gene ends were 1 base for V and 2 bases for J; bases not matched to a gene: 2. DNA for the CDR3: TGTGCCAGTAGTATAGTTGCGGGGGCCTACAATGAGCAGTTCTTC. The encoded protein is CASSIVAGAYNEQFF.

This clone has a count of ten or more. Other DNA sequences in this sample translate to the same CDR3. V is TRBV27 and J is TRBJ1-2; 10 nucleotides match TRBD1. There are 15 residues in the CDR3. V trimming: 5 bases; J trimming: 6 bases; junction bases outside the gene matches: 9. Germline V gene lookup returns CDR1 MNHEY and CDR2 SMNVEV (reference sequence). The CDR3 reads CASSPRTGGRDGYTF. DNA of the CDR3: TGTGCCAGCAGTCCGCGGACAGGGGGTAGGGATGGCTACACCTTC.

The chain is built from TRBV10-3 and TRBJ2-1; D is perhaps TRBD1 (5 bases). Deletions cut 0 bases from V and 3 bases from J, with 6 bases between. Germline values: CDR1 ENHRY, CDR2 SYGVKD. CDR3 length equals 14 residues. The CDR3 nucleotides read TGTGCCATCAGTGAGTCGACAGTCTACAATGAGCAGTTCTTC. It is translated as CAISESTVYNEQFF.

The CDR3 reads CASSGDWRYTEAFF. CDR3 DNA sequence: TGTGCCAGCTCTGGAGATTGGAGGTACACTGAAGCTTTCTTT. The chain joins TRBV18 to TRBJ1-1, with D uncertain. The CDR3 is 14 amino acids. Germline V CDR1 and CDR2: KGHSH, LQKENI. V was clipped by 6 bases and J by 3 bases, with 14 bases between them. Full variable domain (outside the CDR3, taken from reference TRBV18 and TRBJ1-1): NAGVMQNPRHLVRRRGQEARLRCSPMKGHSHVYWYRQLPEEGLKFMVYLQKENIIDESGMPKERFSAEFPKEGPSILRIQQVVRGDSAAYFCASSGDWRYTEAFFGQGTRLTVV.

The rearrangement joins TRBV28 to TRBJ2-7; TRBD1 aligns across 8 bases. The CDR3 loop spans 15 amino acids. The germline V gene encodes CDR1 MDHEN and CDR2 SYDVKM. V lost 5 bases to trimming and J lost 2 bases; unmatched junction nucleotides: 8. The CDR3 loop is CASSPRTGPTYEQYF. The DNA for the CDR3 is TGTGCCAGCAGTCCACGGACAGGGCCTACCTACGAGCAGTACTTC.

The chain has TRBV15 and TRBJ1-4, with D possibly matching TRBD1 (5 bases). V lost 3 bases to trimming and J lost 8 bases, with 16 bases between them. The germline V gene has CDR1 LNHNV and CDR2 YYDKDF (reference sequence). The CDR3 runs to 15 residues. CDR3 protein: CATSRRTRDGEKLFF. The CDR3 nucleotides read TGTGCCACCAGCAGGCGGACTAGGGACGGCGAAAAACTGTTTTTT.

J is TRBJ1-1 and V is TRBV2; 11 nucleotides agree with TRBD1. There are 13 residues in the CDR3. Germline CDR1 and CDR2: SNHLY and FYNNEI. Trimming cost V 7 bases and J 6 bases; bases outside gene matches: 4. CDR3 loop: CASTGTGGSEAFF. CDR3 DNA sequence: TGTGCCAGCACCGGGACAGGGGGTTCTGAAGCTTTCTTT.

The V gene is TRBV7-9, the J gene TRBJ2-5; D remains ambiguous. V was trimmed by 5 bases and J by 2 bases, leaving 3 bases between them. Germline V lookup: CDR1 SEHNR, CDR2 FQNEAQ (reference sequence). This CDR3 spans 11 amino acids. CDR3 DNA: TGTGCCAGCAGCCCACAAGAGACCCAGTACTTC. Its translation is CASSPQETQYF.

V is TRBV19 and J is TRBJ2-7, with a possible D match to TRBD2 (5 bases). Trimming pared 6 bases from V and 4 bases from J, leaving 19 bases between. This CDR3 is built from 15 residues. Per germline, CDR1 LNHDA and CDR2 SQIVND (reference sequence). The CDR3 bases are TGTGCCAGTAGCGGCGCGGGCTTGTCAACATACGAGCAGTACTTC. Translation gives CASSGAGLSTYEQYF.

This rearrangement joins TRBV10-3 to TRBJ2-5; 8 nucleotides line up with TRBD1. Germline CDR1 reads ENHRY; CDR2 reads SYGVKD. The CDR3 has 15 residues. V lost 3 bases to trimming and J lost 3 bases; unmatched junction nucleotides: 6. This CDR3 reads CAISEQGTGEETQYF. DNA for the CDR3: TGTGCCATCAGTGAACAGGGGACAGGCGAAGAGACCCAGTACTTC.

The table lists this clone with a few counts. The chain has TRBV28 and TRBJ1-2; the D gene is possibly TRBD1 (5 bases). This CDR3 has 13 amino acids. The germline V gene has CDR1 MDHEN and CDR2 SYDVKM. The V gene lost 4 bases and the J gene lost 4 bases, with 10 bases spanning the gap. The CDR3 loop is CASSSGRVYGYTF. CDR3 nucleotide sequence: TGTGCCAGCAGTTCGGGCAGGGTCTATGGCTACACCTTC.

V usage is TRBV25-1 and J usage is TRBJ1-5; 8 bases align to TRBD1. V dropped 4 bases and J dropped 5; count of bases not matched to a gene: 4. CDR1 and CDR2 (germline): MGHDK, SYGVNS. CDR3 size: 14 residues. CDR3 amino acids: CASSGAGGHQPQHF. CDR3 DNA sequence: TGTGCCAGCAGTGGGGCAGGGGGCCATCAGCCCCAGCATTTT.

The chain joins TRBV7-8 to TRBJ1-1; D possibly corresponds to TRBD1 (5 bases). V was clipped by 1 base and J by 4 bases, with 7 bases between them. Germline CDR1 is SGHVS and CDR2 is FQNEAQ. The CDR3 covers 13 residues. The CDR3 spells CASSLGGFTEAFF. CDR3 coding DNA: TGTGCCAGCAGCTTAGGGGGCTTCACTGAAGCTTTCTTT.

CDR3 sequence (DNA): TGTGCCAGCAGCTATCGGCGGGGGGGTCAAGAGACCCAGTACTTC. It codes for CASSYRRGGQETQYF. The genes are TRBV7-9 and TRBJ2-5, with 9 bases that match TRBD2. The CDR3 runs 15 residues. CDR1 and CDR2 from the germline V gene are SEHNR and FQNEAQ (reference sequence). V gave up 4 bases and J gave up 2 bases; unmatched junction bases: 5.

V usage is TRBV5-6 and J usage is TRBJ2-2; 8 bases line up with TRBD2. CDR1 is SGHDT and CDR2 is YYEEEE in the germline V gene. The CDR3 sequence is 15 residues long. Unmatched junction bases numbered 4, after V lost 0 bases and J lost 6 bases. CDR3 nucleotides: TGTGCCAGCAGCTTGGGAGGACTAGCAGCCGGGGAGCTGTTTTTT. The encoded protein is CASSLGGLAAGELFF.

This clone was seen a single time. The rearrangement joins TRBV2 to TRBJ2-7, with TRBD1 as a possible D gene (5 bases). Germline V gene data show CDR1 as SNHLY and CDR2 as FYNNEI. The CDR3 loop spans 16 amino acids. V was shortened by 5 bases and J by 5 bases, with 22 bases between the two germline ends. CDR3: CASSLGNSRVGNEQYF. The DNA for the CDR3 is TGTGCCAGCAGTCTCGGAAACAGCAGGGTAGGGAACGAGCAGTACTTC.

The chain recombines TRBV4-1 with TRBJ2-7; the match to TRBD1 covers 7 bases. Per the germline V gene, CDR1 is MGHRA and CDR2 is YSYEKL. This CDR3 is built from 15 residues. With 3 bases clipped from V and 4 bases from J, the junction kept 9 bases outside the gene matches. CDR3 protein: CASSHEGQTTYEQYF. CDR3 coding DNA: TGCGCCAGCAGCCATGAGGGACAGACAACTTACGAGCAGTACTTC.